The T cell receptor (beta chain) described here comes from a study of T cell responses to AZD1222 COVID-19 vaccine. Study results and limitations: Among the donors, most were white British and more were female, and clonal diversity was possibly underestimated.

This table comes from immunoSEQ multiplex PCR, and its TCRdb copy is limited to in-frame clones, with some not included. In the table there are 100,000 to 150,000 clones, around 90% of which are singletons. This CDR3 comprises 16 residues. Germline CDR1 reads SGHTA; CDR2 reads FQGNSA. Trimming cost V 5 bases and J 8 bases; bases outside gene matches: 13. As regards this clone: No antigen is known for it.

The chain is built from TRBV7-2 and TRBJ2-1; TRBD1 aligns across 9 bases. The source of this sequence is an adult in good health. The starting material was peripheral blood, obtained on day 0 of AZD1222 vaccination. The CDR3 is CASSRGQGGQRDEQFF. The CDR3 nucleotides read TGTGCCAGCAGCCGGGGACAGGGAGGGCAGCGGGATGAGCAGTTCTTC.